This TCR beta chain came from a study of blood T cell repertoires in COVID-19. Overall study context: PBMCs, B-cell-depleted T cells, or T cells were the source of the cDNA or gDNA that made up the material.

This CDR3 comprises 17 residues. The germline gives CDR1 LGHNA, CDR2 YNFKEQ. V was shortened by 0 bases and J by 0 bases, with 13 bases between the two germline ends. Under the authors' procedure: Using reference gene primer amplification, nucleated cell counts were estimated. Generated by immunoSEQ multiplex PCR, the TCRdb table keeps only in-frame clones and is missing some. V and J calls and clone size come straight from that table; D and trimming were deduced from the DNA. The repertoire holds about 240,000 clones, with around 90% as singletons. The chain uses TRBV4-2 and TRBJ2-3, with D maybe TRBD2 (6 bases). Specimen: peripheral blood. The source of this sequence is a man aged 55 to 70 who had recovered from COVID-19. CDR3 sequence (DNA): TGTGCCAGCAGCCAAGAGAAAGGCGGGGCTAGCACAGATACGCAGTATTTT. This sequence encodes CASSQEKGGASTDTQYF.